Below, 30 T cell receptor beta chains from the same sample are listed, as sequenced in a study of blood T cell repertoires in COVID-19. Data came from immunoSEQ multiplex PCR; TCRdb stores just in-frame clones and leaves some out. Of roughly 300,000 clones listed, around 84% are singletons. Source material: PBMCs or T cells enriched from blood (not recorded which). These receptors originate from a man aged 25-45 years who had recovered from COVID-19.

This chain links TRBV5-1 with TRBJ2-2, with 8 nucleotides matching TRBD2. J was trimmed by 3 bases and V by 4 bases; bases with no gene match: 8. Germline values: CDR1 SGHRS, CDR2 YFSETQ. CDR3 size: 16 residues. CDR3 sequence (DNA): TGCGCCAGCAGCCCAGATCAAGCGGGAGACACCGGGGAGCTGTTTTTT. Its translation is CASSPDQAGDTGELFF.

This chain connects TRBV9 to TRBJ2-3, with D possibly matching TRBD1 (5 bases). This CDR3 has 13 amino acids. Trimming stripped 3 bases from V and 11 bases from J, with 16 bases between. In germline, CDR1 is SGDLS, CDR2 YYNGEE. CDR3 coding DNA: TGTGCCAGCAGCGCTACCCAGGGATGGGTGCAGTATTTT. It encodes CASSATQGWVQYF.

This clone was recorded only once. The genes are TRBV30 and TRBJ2-3; the match to TRBD2 covers 7 bases. CDR3 size: 11 residues. The V and J ends lost 6 bases and 5 bases, in that order; junction bases with no gene match: 2. CDR1 is GTSNPN, CDR2 SVGIG, per germline (reference sequence). CDR3 sequence: CACVAGDTQYF. For the CDR3, the DNA is TGTGCCTGCGTAGCGGGAGATACGCAGTATTTT. The full variable domain, completed using reference TRBV30 and TRBJ2-3, is SQTIHQWPATLVQPVGSPLSLECTVEGTSNPNLYWYRQAAGRGLQLLFYSVGIGQISSEVPQNLSASRPQDRQFILSSKKLLLSDSGFYLCACVAGDTQYFGPGTRLTVL.

The chain carries TRBV2 and TRBJ1-4, with unresolved D. This CDR3 comprises 12 residues. V was cut by 4 bases and J by 4 bases, with 4 bases left in between. Germline CDR1 and CDR2: SNHLY and FYNNEI. The DNA for the CDR3 is TGTGCCAGCAGTGTTAGTAATGAAAAACTGTTTTTT. Protein: CASSVSNEKLFF.

The rearrangement uses TRBV12-3 or TRBV12-4 and TRBJ1-1, with D tentatively TRBD1 (6 bases). This CDR3 is built from 12 residues. V was pared by 5 bases and J by 8 bases, with 12 bases between. The CDR3 sequence: CASSPLTGEAFF. CDR3 sequence (DNA): TGTGCCAGCAGTCCCCTAACAGGGGAAGCTTTCTTT.

V is TRBV27 and J is TRBJ2-7; 7 positions match TRBD2. The CDR3 extends over 13 amino acids. Germline V gene data show CDR1 as MNHEY and CDR2 as SMNVEV (reference sequence). The trim removed 8 bases at V and 4 bases at J, leaving 8 bases unmatched. For the CDR3, the DNA is TGTGCCAGCGCTGGCGGGAGTCAGTACGAGCAGTACTTC. It is translated as CASAGGSQYEQYF.

This chain connects TRBV24-1 to TRBJ2-3; D unresolved. The CDR3 is 14 amino acids. Trimming shortened V by 5 bases and J by 5 bases, and 13 bases separated the two germline ends. CDR1 is KGHDR, CDR2 SFDVKD, per germline. This CDR3 is CATSASSTGDTQYF. DNA of the CDR3: TGTGCCACCAGTGCCTCTTCGACTGGAGATACGCAGTATTTT.

The rearrangement links TRBV19 to TRBJ2-3; D unclear. The germline gives CDR1 LNHDA, CDR2 SQIVND (reference sequence). Trimming removed 5 bases at V and 6 bases at J, with 9 bases between. The CDR3 spans 12 residues. The CDR3 DNA reads as TGTGCCAGTAGTTTCGGAGAGGATACGCAGTATTTT. This codes for CASSFGEDTQYF.

J is TRBJ1-2 and V is TRBV2; D is unclear. This CDR3 is built from 12 residues. V lost 6 bases and J lost 8, with 13 bases in between. The V gene's germline CDR1 is SNHLY and CDR2 FYNNEI. CDR3 region: CASSLGPRGYTF. CDR3 nucleotide sequence: TGTGCCAGCAGCCTGGGTCCGCGGGGCTACACCTTC.

The gene calls are TRBV19 and TRBJ2-1; D is unclear. The CDR3 has 14 residues. The germline V and J ends were trimmed by 7 bases and 7 bases, with 17 bases remaining between them. Germline-derived CDR1 and CDR2 are LNHDA and SQIVND (reference sequence). The CDR3 DNA reads as TGTGCCAGTACTATTAATCTGGGCGTGAATGAGCAGTTCTTC. As protein: CASTINLGVNEQFF.

The rearrangement uses TRBV19 and TRBJ2-7; maybe TRBD1 (6 bases). V was shortened by 1 base and J by 3 bases, with 10 bases between the two germline ends. Germline-derived CDR1 and CDR2 are LNHDA and SQIVND (reference sequence). This CDR3 region has 14 residues. In DNA form, the CDR3 reads TGTGCCAGTAGTATAGCCAGGGGCCTCTACGAGCAGTACTTC. This sequence encodes CASSIARGLYEQYF. The complete variable domain, with remaining parts taken from reference TRBV19 and TRBJ2-7, reads DGGITQSPKYLFRKEGQNVTLSCEQNLNHDAMYWYRQDPGQGLRLIYYSQIVNDFQKGDIAEGYSVSREKKESFPLTVTSAQKNPTAFYLCASSIARGLYEQYFGPGTRLTVT.

This CDR3 is CASSTGTGVFGEQYF. CDR3 DNA sequence: TGTGCCAGCTCAACCGGGACGGGGGTCTTTGGCGAGCAGTACTTC. V gene TRBV18 combines with J gene TRBJ2-7; D may be TRBD2 (6 bases). This CDR3 spans 15 amino acids. The germline V gene has CDR1 KGHSH and CDR2 LQKENI. V was shortened by 5 bases and J by 6 bases, with 20 bases between the two germline ends.

CDR3 region: CASSLSPGRSEKLFF. For the CDR3, the DNA is TGCGCCAGCAGCCTGTCTCCGGGGAGAAGTGAAAAACTGTTTTTT. This sequence joins TRBV4-1 and TRBJ1-4, with D unclear. Germline CDR1 is MGHRA and CDR2 is YSYEKL. Trimming cost V 4 bases and J 7 bases, with 16 bases left between them. The CDR3 loop spans 15 amino acids.

The chain links TRBV28 to TRBJ1-2; D is possibly TRBD1 (5 bases). The length of the CDR3 is 12 residues. Trimming pared 3 bases from V and 7 bases from J, leaving 9 bases between. Germline CDR1 is MDHEN and CDR2 is SYDVKM. The chain's CDR3 is CASSLVGGGYTF. CDR3 sequence (DNA): TGTGCCAGCAGTTTGGTGGGGGGTGGCTACACCTTC.

J is TRBJ1-1 and V is TRBV5-1, with a weak D call TRBD1 (6 bases). This CDR3 is 15 amino acids long. Germline-derived CDR1 and CDR2 are SGHRS and YFSETQ. V lost 6 bases to trimming and J lost 8 bases, with 23 bases between them. The CDR3 is CASNPAQGVFTEAFF. CDR3 nucleotide sequence: TGCGCCAGCAACCCGGCACAGGGAGTTTTTACCGAAGCTTTCTTT.

This chain joins TRBV27 and TRBJ1-1, with D possibly matching TRBD1 (5 bases). Germline V gene lookup returns CDR1 MNHEY and CDR2 SMNVEV (reference sequence). Trimming left V 8 bases short and J 5 bases short, with 27 bases between. The CDR3 spans 17 residues. In DNA, the CDR3 is TGTGCCAGCGCCCGTAGGCCGTGGGAAGGGGCTAGGACTGAAGCTTTCTTT. It encodes CASARRPWEGARTEAFF.

V and J are TRBV10-2 and TRBJ1-3; weak D call: TRBD1 (6 bases). The germline V gene has CDR1 WSHSY and CDR2 SAAADI. The germline V and J ends were trimmed by 7 bases and 0 bases, with 13 bases remaining between them. This CDR3 contains 15 residues. The chain's CDR3 is CASIPQGLSGNTIYF. CDR3 nucleotide sequence: TGCGCCAGCATTCCTCAGGGGCTCTCTGGAAACACCATATATTTT.

The chain has TRBV28 and TRBJ1-2; a weak D match, TRBD1 (6 bases). The CDR3 totals 18 residues. V was clipped by 3 bases and J by 2 bases, with 22 bases between them. Germline lookup yields CDR1 MDHEN and CDR2 SYDVKM. CDR3 region: CASSFGAARGSINYGYTF. For the CDR3, the DNA is TGTGCCAGCAGTTTCGGGGCCGCCAGGGGTTCCATAAACTATGGCTACACCTTC.

CDR3 region: CATSDAGSFGYTF. In DNA form, the CDR3 reads TGTGCCACCAGTGACGCCGGGTCGTTCGGCTACACCTTC. The chain recombines TRBV24-1 with TRBJ1-2; D ambiguous. CDR3 length: 13 residues. Trimming cost V 4 bases and J 8 bases, with 13 bases left between them. Germline CDR1 and CDR2: KGHDR and SFDVKD.

The chain has TRBV2 and TRBJ1-4, with TRBD1 matching 11 bases. The germline V gene has CDR1 SNHLY and CDR2 FYNNEI. The V and J ends lost 3 bases and 4 bases, in that order; junction bases with no gene match: 4. The CDR3 covers 16 residues. The CDR3 DNA sequence: TGTGCCAGCAGTGAGGACAGGGGGCATGGTAATGAAAAACTGTTTTTT. Amino acid sequence: CASSEDRGHGNEKLFF.

This chain joins TRBV11-2 and TRBJ2-7; D is unresolved. V dropped 4 bases and J dropped 2 bases, with 12 bases sitting between them. The CDR3 is 14 residues long. Germline values: CDR1 SGHAT, CDR2 FQNNGV. CDR3 sequence reads: CASSSGPGTYEQYF. The CDR3 DNA reads as TGTGCCAGCAGCTCCGGCCCGGGTACCTACGAGCAGTACTTC.

J is TRBJ2-1 and V is TRBV11-3, with 7 bases matching TRBD2. J gave up 0 bases and V 8 bases, and 7 bases lay outside the gene matches. Germline-derived CDR1 and CDR2 are SGHNT and YENEEA. The CDR3 contains 15 residues. Here the CDR3 DNA reads TGTGCCAGCTCGATCGGGGGGAGCTCCTACAATGAGCAGTTCTTC. Its translation is CASSIGGSSYNEQFF.

The rearrangement links TRBV28 to TRBJ1-5; 7 bases fit TRBD1. V shed 5 bases, J shed 1 base, and the junction held 11 bases outside the gene matches. Germline V CDR1 and CDR2: MDHEN, SYDVKM. CDR3 length: 17 residues. The CDR3: CASSQDRVSASNQPQHF. The DNA of the CDR3 is TGTGCCAGCAGTCAAGACAGGGTGTCGGCGAGCAATCAGCCCCAGCATTTT.

The gene calls are TRBV2 and TRBJ2-7, with 9 bases that match TRBD2. The CDR3 is 15 amino acids. Germline lookup yields CDR1 SNHLY and CDR2 FYNNEI. Unmatched junction bases numbered 6, after V lost 5 bases and J lost 1 base. The CDR3 coding sequence is TGTGCCAGCAGTAACCCTAGCGGGACATCCTACGAGCAGTACTTC. It encodes CASSNPSGTSYEQYF.

The rearrangement joins TRBV7-6 to TRBJ2-7, with 7 nucleotides matching TRBD2. From germline, CDR1 is SGHVS and CDR2 FNYEAQ. V lost 2 bases to trimming and J lost 0 bases; unmatched junction nucleotides: 1. The CDR3 length is 14 residues. The CDR3 is CASSLLAASYEQYF. The CDR3 nucleotides are TGTGCCAGCAGCTTACTAGCGGCCTCCTACGAGCAGTACTTC.

The CDR3 reads CASSSSDRGARSPLHF. The CDR3 DNA reads as TGTGCCAGTAGTAGCTCAGATCGCGGGGCAAGATCACCCCTCCACTTT. The chain links TRBV19 to TRBJ1-6; D perhaps matches TRBD1 (5 bases). Trimming removed 4 bases from V and 10 bases from J, with 20 bases in between. CDR1 and CDR2 (germline): LNHDA, SQIVND (reference sequence). CDR3 length: 16 amino acids.

The chain combines TRBV3-1 (or the pseudogene TRBV3-2) with TRBJ2-1; tentatively, D is TRBD2 (5 bases). V was pared by 1 base and J by 5 bases, with 6 bases between. The CDR3 has 13 amino acids. Germline V gene sequence: CDR1 LGHDT, CDR2 YNNKEL (reference sequence). DNA of the CDR3: TGTGCCAGCAGCCAAGCCGGGAACAATGAGCAGTTCTTC. Residues: CASSQAGNNEQFF.

The rearrangement uses TRBV9 and TRBJ2-5; possibly TRBD2 for D (7 bases). This CDR3 has 17 residues. Trimming took off 3 bases at V and 7 bases at J, with 25 bases between the two ends. CDR1 is SGDLS and CDR2 is YYNGEE in the germline V gene. Written as DNA, the CDR3 is TGTGCCAGCAGCGCCACCGGGACTACAGGGAAAAGGGGGACCCAGTACTTC. Protein sequence: CASSATGTTGKRGTQYF. The full variable domain, its missing parts supplied by reference TRBV9 and TRBJ2-5, is DSGVTQTPKHLITATGQRVTLRCSPRSGDLSVYWYQQSLDQGLQFLIQYYNGEERAKGNILERFSAQQFPDLHSELNLSSLELGDSALYFCASSATGTTGKRGTQYFGPGTRLLVL.

This rearrangement joins TRBV5-1 to TRBJ2-7; 9 bases fit TRBD2. The CDR3 loop spans 14 amino acids. After removal of 1 base from V and 5 bases from J, the junction contained 4 bases not matched to a gene. The germline gives CDR1 SGHRS, CDR2 YFSETQ. CDR3 loop: CASSLTLAGNEQYF. In DNA form, the CDR3 reads TGCGCCAGCAGCTTGACGCTAGCGGGGAACGAGCAGTACTTC.

This clone was detected a few times. The rearrangement uses TRBV5-1 and TRBJ1-2; weak D call: TRBD1 (6 bases). V dropped 6 bases and J dropped 4 bases, with 16 bases sitting between them. The CDR3 covers 14 residues. CDR1 and CDR2 from the germline V gene are SGHRS and YFSETQ. CDR3 amino acids: CASTSGGAGYGYTF. CDR3 nucleotide sequence: TGCGCCAGCACTTCGGGGGGCGCGGGCTATGGCTACACCTTC.